This entry is about one T cell receptor (beta chain). Antigen unknown. This sample stems from a study of blood T cells in healthy people across ages. Study conclusions and caveats: A strong correlation was found between TCR beta diversity and the percentage of naive T cells.

The second PCR ran about 6 to 12 cycles with a sample-barcoded 5' primer and J-beta primers. Every cDNA was tagged by a template-switch adaptor with 12 random nucleotides. One entry per CDR3 protein, called by TCRdb with MiXCR from the 5' RACE reads. Among approximately 670,000 distinct CDR3 sequences listed, around two fifths were seen once. CDR3 length equals 16 residues. Germline-derived CDR1 and CDR2 are MNHEY and SVGAGI. Trimming took 6 bases from V and 7 from J; bases not matched to a gene: 13. Healthy Caucasian individuals from Russia aged about 6 to 100 were enrolled as donors. This clonotype was sampled from an elderly man in good health. The chain links TRBV6-5 to TRBJ2-1; the match to TRBD2 covers 9 bases. Sample: blood. CDR3 protein: CASSFSKVAGENEQFF. The CDR3 nucleotides are TGTGCCAGCAGCTTCTCTAAGGTAGCGGGAGAAAATGAGCAGTTCTTC.